The 28 T cell receptor beta chains given below trace back to one sample, sequenced in a study of cytomegalovirus exposure and HLA in healthy donors. Here immunoSEQ multiplex PCR was the method, and the copy in TCRdb shows in-frame clones only, minus some. The table has roughly 70,000 clones, about 95% seen once. Input material: PBMCs. These TCRs come from a man aged 18 to 30 in good health and CMV-seronegative.

The rearrangement joins TRBV2 to TRBJ2-7; 9 bases align to TRBD1. The V segment lost 6 bases and the J segment 5 bases; nucleotides outside the gene matches: 8. The length of the CDR3 is 14 residues. From germline, CDR1 is SNHLY and CDR2 FYNNEI. CDR3 residues: CASRRTGAENEQYF. Here the CDR3 DNA reads TGTGCCAGCAGGCGGACAGGGGCGGAGAACGAGCAGTACTTC.

J is TRBJ1-4 and V is TRBV6-6; TRBD1 agrees at 7 bases. The CDR3 contains 14 residues. Germline CDR1 MNHNY, CDR2 SVGAGI (reference sequence). V shed 5 bases, J shed 6 bases, and the junction held 6 bases outside the gene matches. The CDR3, as DNA: TGTGCCAGCAGTAGACTTCAGGGGGATGAAAAACTGTTTTTT. Protein: CASSRLQGDEKLFF.

This clone was recorded only once. This sequence joins TRBV30 and TRBJ2-7; no clear D gene. Trimming left V 1 base short and J 1 base short, with 11 bases between. Germline V gives CDR1 GTSNPN, CDR2 SVGIG (reference sequence). This CDR3 has 14 residues. The CDR3 here is CAWSGTVRSYEQYF. Here the CDR3 DNA reads TGTGCCTGGAGTGGAACAGTCAGATCCTACGAGCAGTACTTC.

CDR3: CASSLEVDLAYNEQFF. The DNA for the CDR3 is TGTGCCAGCAGCTTGGAAGTTGACCTAGCCTACAATGAGCAGTTCTTC. V is TRBV5-4 and J is TRBJ2-1, with D unclear. The germline CDR1 and CDR2 sequences are SGHNT and YYREEE (reference sequence). This CDR3 is 16 amino acids long. The V gene lost 0 bases and the J gene lost 2 bases, with 12 bases spanning the gap.

The chain couples TRBV19 to TRBJ1-5; the D gene is possibly TRBD1 (6 bases). The germline V gene has CDR1 LNHDA and CDR2 SQIVND (reference sequence). V was trimmed by 6 bases and J by 1 base, leaving 13 bases between them. The CDR3 sequence is 15 residues long. The CDR3 loop reads CASRGGVLSNQPQHF. CDR3 bases: TGTGCCAGTAGAGGGGGGGTCCTAAGCAATCAGCCCCAGCATTTT.

The rearrangement uses TRBV27 and TRBJ1-2, with D hard to call. The CDR3 has 11 residues. V lost 4 bases to trimming and J lost 4 bases, with 4 bases between them. Germline V gene data show CDR1 as MNHEY and CDR2 as SMNVEV (reference sequence). Here the CDR3 reads CASSSGYGYTF. CDR3 DNA: TGTGCCAGCAGTTCAGGCTATGGCTACACCTTC.

This chain joins TRBV5-1 and TRBJ2-3, with D maybe TRBD2 (5 bases). The V and J ends lost 5 bases and 2 bases respectively, with 15 bases between them. The germline CDR1 and CDR2 sequences are SGHRS and YFSETQ. This CDR3 region has 15 residues. DNA for the CDR3: TGCGCCAGCAGTTTAGCGTTTCTAGACACAGATACGCAGTATTTT. This sequence encodes CASSLAFLDTDTQYF.

The chain has TRBV28 and TRBJ1-5, with a possible D match to TRBD1 (5 bases). This CDR3 is built from 13 residues. Per germline, CDR1 MDHEN and CDR2 SYDVKM. Trimming took 5 bases from V and 6 from J, leaving 11 bases between them. CDR3: CASSAAGRQPQHF. The CDR3, as DNA: TGTGCCAGCAGTGCCGCGGGGCGTCAGCCCCAGCATTTT.

The chain recombines TRBV4-1 with TRBJ1-3; no clear D. The CDR3 spans 15 residues. Germline CDR1 and CDR2: MGHRA and YSYEKL. V was pared by 3 bases and J by 0 bases, with 9 bases between. In nucleotides, the CDR3 is TGCGCCAGCAGCCAGGTACTGAGCTCTGGAAACACCATATATTTT. Protein: CASSQVLSSGNTIYF.

The chain uses TRBV27 and TRBJ2-1, with TRBD2 matching 7 bases. There are 16 residues in the CDR3. V shed 7 bases and J 0 bases; nucleotides not matched to a gene: 9. Looked up from germline, CDR1 is MNHEY and CDR2 is SMNVEV (reference sequence). The CDR3 bases are TGTGCCAGCACCGTAAGCGGGGCTGGCTCCTACAATGAGCAGTTCTTC. Protein: CASTVSGAGSYNEQFF.

This CDR3 reads CASSQGQVAYNEQFF. The CDR3 DNA follows: TGCGCCAGCAGCCAAGGACAGGTCGCCTACAATGAGCAGTTCTTC. The chain carries TRBV4-3 and TRBJ2-1, with D perhaps TRBD1 (6 bases). Trimming left V 1 base short and J 2 bases short, with 9 bases between. The CDR3 is 15 amino acids. Germline V gene sequence: CDR1 LGHNA, CDR2 YSLEER.

CDR3 loop: CASRNREGETEAFF. Written as DNA, the CDR3 is TGTGCCAGCAGAAACAGGGAGGGTGAGACTGAAGCTTTCTTT. The chain uses TRBV2 and TRBJ1-1; D possibly corresponds to TRBD1 (6 bases). V lost 6 bases to trimming and J lost 5 bases, with 16 bases between them. Germline V gene sequence: CDR1 SNHLY, CDR2 FYNNEI. The CDR3 has 14 amino acids.

The rearrangement joins TRBV6-5 to TRBJ1-1; 8 bases align to TRBD1. The CDR3 sequence is 13 residues long. CDR1 is MNHEY and CDR2 is SVGAGI in the germline V gene. The ends lost 7 bases at V and 7 bases at J; junction bases unmatched: 8. CDR3 loop: CASTTPGGGEAFF. DNA for the CDR3: TGTGCCAGCACCACCCCAGGGGGCGGTGAAGCTTTCTTT.

The rearrangement joins TRBV9 to TRBJ1-2, with unresolved D. V was shortened by 0 bases and J by 0 bases, with 6 bases between the two germline ends. Germline lookup yields CDR1 SGDLS and CDR2 YYNGEE. The CDR3 runs 14 residues. DNA for the CDR3: TGTGCCAGCAGCGTAGACGGTACTAACTATGGCTACACCTTC. This codes for CASSVDGTNYGYTF. Based on the CDR3 plus reference TRBV9 and TRBJ1-2, the full variable domain is DSGVTQTPKHLITATGQRVTLRCSPRSGDLSVYWYQQSLDQGLQFLIQYYNGEERAKGNILERFSAQQFPDLHSELNLSSLELGDSALYFCASSVDGTNYGYTFGSGTRLTVV.

The chain joins TRBV7-9 to TRBJ2-7; D not resolved. Between the trimmed V and J ends, which lost 5 bases and 4 bases, there was a span of 12 bases. Germline-derived CDR1 and CDR2 are SEHNR and FQNEAQ (reference sequence). The CDR3 is 13 residues long. The CDR3 loop is CASSPPTLYEQYF. The CDR3, as DNA: TGTGCCAGCAGCCCCCCCACCCTATACGAGCAGTACTTC.

This chain links TRBV6-5 with TRBJ1-1; D is unclear. The ends were cut back, 0 bases at V and 0 bases at J, with 8 bases in the middle. CDR3 length equals 15 residues. From germline, CDR1 is MNHEY and CDR2 SVGAGI. DNA of the CDR3: TGTGCCAGCAGTTACTCGGACTTATTGAACACTGAAGCTTTCTTT. This sequence encodes CASSYSDLLNTEAFF.

The chain carries TRBV4-2 and TRBJ1-1; 10 bases are shared with TRBD1. V gave up 0 bases and J gave up 4 bases; unmatched junction bases: 2. This CDR3 is 15 amino acids long. Per germline, CDR1 LGHNA and CDR2 YNFKEQ. CDR3: CASSQDRTGGTEAFF. The CDR3 DNA reads as TGTGCCAGCAGCCAAGACAGGACAGGGGGCACTGAAGCTTTCTTT.

This chain connects TRBV5-4 to TRBJ1-2, with 9 bases aligning to TRBD1. J lost 6 bases, V lost 2 bases, and 5 bases had no gene match. Germline assignment: CDR1 SGHNT and CDR2 YYREEE (reference sequence). This CDR3 comprises 14 residues. The CDR3 loop reads CASSFGGQGDGYTF. The CDR3 DNA reads as TGTGCCAGCAGCTTCGGGGGACAGGGTGATGGCTACACCTTC.

The V and J genes are TRBV19 and TRBJ1-2; D possibly corresponds to TRBD1 (6 bases). The CDR3 consists of 18 residues. Per the germline V gene, CDR1 is LNHDA and CDR2 is SQIVND (reference sequence). Trimming removed 4 bases from V and 8 bases from J, with 29 bases in between. CDR3 DNA: TGTGCCAGTAGTACGGTAGGGTTGGGACATAGACACTGGGGGGGCTACACCTTC. Translating it yields CASSTVGLGHRHWGGYTF. Using reference TRBV19 and TRBJ1-2 for the parts outside the CDR3, the full variable domain is DGGITQSPKYLFRKEGQNVTLSCEQNLNHDAMYWYRQDPGQGLRLIYYSQIVNDFQKGDIAEGYSVSREKKESFPLTVTSAQKNPTAFYLCASSTVGLGHRHWGGYTFGSGTRLTVV.

The chain employs TRBV9 and TRBJ2-5, with TRBD2 identical over 11 bases. The ends lost 2 bases at V and 1 base at J; junction bases unmatched: 4. Per the germline V gene, CDR1 is SGDLS and CDR2 is YYNGEE. The CDR3 runs 16 residues. CDR3 sequence reads: CASSVTSGGPQETQYF. The CDR3 nucleotides are TGTGCCAGCAGCGTCACTAGCGGGGGCCCCCAAGAGACCCAGTACTTC.

This sequence joins TRBV18 and TRBJ1-1; 8 nucleotides align to TRBD1. The CDR3 has 18 residues. The V segment lost 2 bases and the J segment 0 bases; nucleotides outside the gene matches: 11. Germline lookup yields CDR1 KGHSH and CDR2 LQKENI. Here the CDR3 DNA reads TGTGCCAGCTCACCATTGCCGGGACAGGTCAACATGAACACTGAAGCTTTCTTT. It yields the protein CASSPLPGQVNMNTEAFF.

In DNA, the CDR3 is TGTGCCAGCAGTGAAAGGCGTGGAGTACTCGGTGCAGCTTTCTTT. This translates into CASSERRGVLGAAFF. This sequence joins TRBV2 and TRBJ1-1; D gene unclear. Germline V gene data show CDR1 as SNHLY and CDR2 as FYNNEI. The V end was cut by 2 bases, the J end by 10 bases, with 20 bases between. CDR3 length: 15 amino acids.

The chain couples TRBV27 to TRBJ1-2; maybe TRBD1 (5 bases). Germline lookup yields CDR1 MNHEY and CDR2 SMNVEV (reference sequence). V gave up 6 bases and J gave up 8 bases, with 19 bases separating them. This CDR3 is built from 14 residues. The CDR3 spells CASSPIKGWGGYTF. DNA for the CDR3: TGTGCCAGCAGCCCTATTAAGGGTTGGGGCGGCTACACCTTC.

The chain has TRBV5-4 and TRBJ2-2; 7 bases are shared with TRBD2. Per the germline V gene, CDR1 is SGHNT and CDR2 is YYREEE (reference sequence). The length of the CDR3 is 16 residues. V gave up 1 base and J gave up 4 bases; unmatched junction bases: 7. The CDR3 sequence is CASSLRAGVGTGELFF. DNA of the CDR3: TGTGCCAGCAGCTTGAGGGCGGGAGTAGGCACCGGGGAGCTGTTTTTT.

The chain is built from TRBV18 and TRBJ2-1; D perhaps matches TRBD1 (5 bases). This CDR3 region has 13 residues. Germline CDR1 is KGHSH and CDR2 is LQKENI. Trimming removed 4 bases from V and 9 bases from J, with 13 bases in between. The chain's CDR3 is CASSQKGWPEQFF. DNA of the CDR3: TGTGCCAGCTCACAAAAGGGGTGGCCTGAGCAGTTCTTC.

This clone showed up just once. The genes are TRBV11-2 and TRBJ1-1; no clear D gene. This CDR3 spans 17 amino acids. The V gene's germline CDR1 is SGHAT and CDR2 FQNNGV. The V gene lost 1 base and the J gene lost 2 bases, with 17 bases spanning the gap. The CDR3 coding sequence is TGTGCCAGCAGCTTAGGTGGCGGGTGGGGAATTAACACTGAAGCTTTCTTT. Its protein is CASSLGGGWGINTEAFF. Complete variable domain (other parts from reference TRBV11-2 and TRBJ1-1): EAGVAQSPRYKIIEKRQSVAFWCNPISGHATLYWYQQILGQGPKLLIQFQNNGVVDDSQLPKDRFSAERLKGVDSTLKIQPAKLEDSAVYLCASSLGGGWGINTEAFFGQGTRLTVV.

The chain couples TRBV29-1 to TRBJ2-3, with 8 positions matching TRBD1. The CDR3 totals 11 residues. Per germline, CDR1 SQVTM and CDR2 ANQGSEA. Losses at the gene ends were 5 bases for V and 7 bases for J; bases not matched to a gene: 2. DNA for the CDR3: TGCAGCGTTAGGACAGGGAATACGCAGTATTTT. Its protein product is CSVRTGNTQYF.

About this clone itself: The junction departs from the called germline gene at one end, perhaps through a read error. This chain joins TRBV11-3 and TRBJ2-3, with 7 nucleotides matching TRBD2. Germline CDR1 and CDR2: SGHNT and YENEEA. The CDR3 totals 15 residues. CDR3 in DNA: TGTGCCAGCAGCTTAGAGCGGGGGAGCACGGATACGCAGTATTTT. This encodes CASSLERGSTDTQYF. The whole variable domain, remainder taken from reference TRBV11-3 and TRBJ2-3, is EAGVVQSPRYKIIEKKQPVAFWCNPISGHNTLYWYLQNLGQGPELLIRYENEEAVDDSQLPKDRFSAERLKGVDSTLKIQPAELGDSAVYLCASSLERGSTDTQYFGPGTRLTVL.